One and the same sample provided the 30 T cell receptor beta chains below, sequenced in a study of cytomegalovirus exposure and HLA in healthy donors. Assay: immunoSEQ multiplex PCR; the TCRdb copy retains only in-frame clones and omits some. This sample has over 85,000 clones, with roughly 92% found just once. Input material: PBMCs. Receptor source: a woman under 40 in good health and CMV-seropositive.

This chain joins TRBV19 and TRBJ2-3, with 11 nucleotides matching TRBD1. The CDR3 extends over 14 amino acids. Germline trimming cut 9 bases from V and 3 bases from J; bases unmatched to any gene: 5. Germline lookup yields CDR1 LNHDA and CDR2 SQIVND (reference sequence). The chain's CDR3 is CARGDRGKTDTQYF. CDR3 in DNA: TGTGCCAGGGGGGACAGGGGGAAAACAGATACGCAGTATTTT.

The CDR3 coding sequence is TGTGCCAGCAGCTTAGATGGGGCACCCGGGGAGCTGTTTTTT. It translates to CASSLDGAPGELFF. The genes are TRBV11-3 and TRBJ2-2; D possibly corresponds to TRBD1 (5 bases). The germline V and J ends were trimmed by 0 bases and 6 bases, with 8 bases remaining between them. Germline V CDR1 and CDR2: SGHNT, YENEEA. CDR3 length: 14 amino acids.

The genes are TRBV7-2 and TRBJ2-1; 10 bases align to TRBD1. CDR1 is SGHTA, CDR2 FQGNSA, per germline. After removal of 5 bases from V and 13 bases from J, the junction contained 11 bases not matched to a gene. The CDR3 is 14 amino acids. The CDR3 here is CASSATGTGEEQFF. CDR3 sequence (DNA): TGTGCCAGCAGCGCAACCGGGACAGGGGAAGAACAGTTCTTC.

The genes are TRBV11-3 and TRBJ2-2, with D possibly matching TRBD2 (5 bases). Germline V gene data show CDR1 as SGHNT and CDR2 as YENEEA. V shed 1 base and J shed 2 bases, with 8 bases lying between them. The CDR3 has 15 residues. DNA for the CDR3: TGTGCCAGCAGCTTAGGCGCGGGCAACACCGGGGAGCTGTTTTTT. It is translated as CASSLGAGNTGELFF.

The genes are TRBV5-4 and TRBJ2-5; D may be TRBD1 (6 bases). The germline V and J ends were trimmed by 1 base and 5 bases, with 12 bases remaining between them. The CDR3 extends over 14 amino acids. Germline lookup yields CDR1 SGHNT and CDR2 YYREEE (reference sequence). The CDR3 coding sequence is TGTGCCAGCAGCTTGTGGGGGCGGGTTGAGACCCAGTACTTC. Translation gives CASSLWGRVETQYF.

This chain links TRBV7-6 with TRBJ2-2, with TRBD1 matching 7 bases. V lost 5 bases and J lost 1; bases outside the gene matches: 7. Looked up from germline, CDR1 is SGHVS and CDR2 is FNYEAQ. This CDR3 spans 16 amino acids. The DNA of the CDR3 is TGTGCCAGCAGCCCGCGACAGGGCTGGAACACCGGGGAGCTGTTTTTT. This encodes CASSPRQGWNTGELFF.

The rearrangement joins TRBV6-5 to TRBJ2-1, with D possibly TRBD2 on 6 matching bases. Germline V gene lookup returns CDR1 MNHEY and CDR2 SVGAGI. The CDR3 has 12 amino acids. V lost 5 bases and J 15 bases, leaving 17 bases between the germline ends. CDR3 DNA: TGTGCCAGCAGTCTGGGGGGAGTCGGTCGGTTCTTC. Amino acid sequence: CASSLGGVGRFF.

CDR3 sequence (DNA): TGCAGCGTTACCCAGGGGGCTCGCACAGATACGCAGTATTTT. It translates to CSVTQGARTDTQYF. V and J are TRBV29-1 and TRBJ2-3; 8 bases align to TRBD1. V lost 5 bases to trimming and J lost 1 base; unmatched junction nucleotides: 5. Germline V gene sequence: CDR1 SQVTM, CDR2 ANQGSEA. The CDR3 length is 14 residues.

This chain joins TRBV4-2 and TRBJ2-6; TRBD1 agrees at 11 bases. J lost 4 bases, V lost 3 bases, and 17 bases had no gene match. Germline V gives CDR1 LGHNA, CDR2 YNFKEQ. There are 21 residues in the CDR3. The CDR3 DNA follows: TGTGCCAGCAGCCAGGCCCGGGACAGGGGGTACTTTTTATTCGGGGCCAACGTCCTGACTTTC. It encodes CASSQARDRGYFLFGANVLTF.

This sequence joins TRBV2 and TRBJ2-7; D call uncertain. The ends were cut back, 6 bases at V and 4 bases at J, with 16 bases in the middle. Germline V gene data show CDR1 as SNHLY and CDR2 as FYNNEI. The CDR3 has 14 residues. CDR3 coding DNA: TGTGCCAGCAGGGCCGTCGTGTCGCGGTACGAGCAGTACTTC. It encodes CASRAVVSRYEQYF.

The chain joins TRBV6-6 to TRBJ2-2, with 9 bases fitting TRBD1. Unmatched junction bases numbered 6, after V lost 6 bases and J lost 4 bases. Germline V gene lookup returns CDR1 MNHNY and CDR2 SVGAGI (reference sequence). This CDR3 has 15 amino acids. DNA for the CDR3: TGTGCCAGCAGCGACCGGGACAGGGTCACCGGGGAGCTGTTTTTT. Residues: CASSDRDRVTGELFF.

This clone was seen once. The chain joins TRBV30 to TRBJ1-1; 9 bases fit TRBD1. J was trimmed by 1 base and V by 3 bases; bases with no gene match: 0. The CDR3 runs to 13 residues. The germline gives CDR1 GTSNPN, CDR2 SVGIG (reference sequence). The CDR3 loop is CAWRDRGNTEAFF. In DNA form, the CDR3 reads TGTGCCTGGAGGGACAGGGGGAACACTGAAGCTTTCTTT.

The J gene is TRBJ2-7, the V gene TRBV4-1; 10 positions match TRBD2. The CDR3 runs to 16 residues. In germline, CDR1 is MGHRA, CDR2 YSYEKL. The J segment lost 6 bases and the V segment lost 2 bases, leaving 10 bases of the junction unmatched. CDR3 nucleotide sequence: TGCGCCAGCAGCCAATCAAGCCTAGCGGGAGTCGTCGAGCAGTACTTC. Protein product: CASSQSSLAGVVEQYF.

The V and J genes are TRBV7-8 and TRBJ1-1; 7 bases line up with TRBD1. The CDR3 loop spans 14 amino acids. Unmatched junction bases numbered 3, after V lost 4 bases and J lost 1 base. Germline lookup yields CDR1 SGHVS and CDR2 FQNEAQ. CDR3 sequence (DNA): TGTGCCAGCAGCTGGGACAGAGCGAACACTGAAGCTTTCTTT. Translated, it gives CASSWDRANTEAFF. The whole variable domain, remainder taken from reference TRBV7-8 and TRBJ1-1, is GAGVSQSPRYKVAKRGQDVALRCDPISGHVSLFWYQQALGQGPEFLTYFQNEAQLDKSGLPSDRFFAERPEGSVSTLKIQRTQQEDSAVYLCASSWDRANTEAFFGQGTRLTVV.

This chain joins TRBV19 and TRBJ2-6; TRBD1 aligns across 9 bases. The CDR3 sequence is 18 residues long. V lost 5 bases, J lost 0 bases, and 8 bases stayed unmatched. Germline lookup yields CDR1 LNHDA and CDR2 SQIVND (reference sequence). The CDR3 protein is CASSGYRGRDSGANVLTF. The CDR3 bases are TGTGCCAGTAGTGGATACAGGGGGCGTGACTCTGGGGCCAACGTCCTGACTTTC.

The chain couples TRBV10-3 to TRBJ1-5; 9 nucleotides line up with TRBD1. CDR1 ENHRY and CDR2 SYGVKD come from the germline V gene. The J segment lost 2 bases and the V segment lost 10 bases, leaving 12 bases of the junction unmatched. The CDR3 has 16 residues. As DNA, the CDR3 is TGTGCCACCCAAACAGGGGGCCAGGGGGGCAATCAGCCCCAGCATTTT. This codes for CATQTGGQGGNQPQHF.

V is TRBV4-1 and J is TRBJ1-1, with 9 bases aligning to TRBD1. The CDR3 covers 13 residues. Looked up from germline, CDR1 is MGHRA and CDR2 is YSYEKL. The V segment lost 5 bases and the J segment 5 bases; nucleotides outside the gene matches: 3. The DNA for the CDR3 is TGCGCCAGCAGCGGACAGGGGCGGACTGAAGCTTTCTTT. Translating it yields CASSGQGRTEAFF.

On this clone itself: This CDR3 is also generated by other DNA sequences in the sample. The genes are TRBV27 and TRBJ2-1; D may be TRBD2 (6 bases). V lost 4 bases and J 0 bases, leaving 13 bases between the germline ends. The CDR3 length is 16 residues. Germline assignment: CDR1 MNHEY and CDR2 SMNVEV (reference sequence). In DNA form, the CDR3 reads TGTGCCAGCAGTTCCCCCCCCGGGAGCTCCTACAATGAGCAGTTCTTC. The encoded protein is CASSSPPGSSYNEQFF.

The chain employs TRBV10-3 and TRBJ1-4; D gene ambiguous. Germline V gene sequence: CDR1 ENHRY, CDR2 SYGVKD. This CDR3 is built from 14 residues. V shed 2 bases and J shed 3 bases, with 7 bases lying between them. Here the CDR3 reads CAISEGGPNEKLFF. CDR3 DNA: TGTGCCATCAGTGAGGGAGGGCCTAATGAAAAACTGTTTTTT.

The rearrangement uses TRBV5-4 and TRBJ2-5; 10 bases fit TRBD2. V trimming: 3 bases; J trimming: 5 bases; junction bases outside the gene matches: 7. Per germline, CDR1 SGHNT and CDR2 YYREEE (reference sequence). This CDR3 spans 15 amino acids. The CDR3 protein is CASSYPLAGIETQYF. The CDR3 region has the DNA TGTGCCAGCAGCTACCCACTAGCGGGAATCGAGACCCAGTACTTC.

The genes are TRBV6-5 and TRBJ2-7, with D perhaps TRBD1 (5 bases). V lost 6 bases, J lost 1 base, and 10 bases lay in between. Germline V gene data show CDR1 as MNHEY and CDR2 as SVGAGI. The CDR3 contains 13 residues. The CDR3 nucleotides are TGTGCCAGCAGACCCGGACAATCCTACGAGCAGTACTTC. Translation gives CASRPGQSYEQYF.

The chain employs TRBV11-2 and TRBJ2-7; D is possibly TRBD1 (5 bases). Germline V gene data show CDR1 as SGHAT and CDR2 as FQNNGV. V gave up 1 base and J gave up 3 bases, with 10 bases separating them. The CDR3 runs 14 residues. Here the CDR3 DNA reads TGTGCCAGCAGCTTAGGCCAGGGTGGCTACGAGCAGTACTTC. This gives the protein CASSLGQGGYEQYF.

This clone was observed once. V usage is TRBV11-2 and J usage is TRBJ2-7; 8 positions agree with TRBD1. The CDR3 length is 15 residues. Germline V gene sequence: CDR1 SGHAT, CDR2 FQNNGV. The ends lost 8 bases at V and 3 bases at J; junction bases unmatched: 12. The CDR3 region is CASGLWGQEDYEQYF. CDR3 in DNA: TGTGCCAGCGGATTGTGGGGACAGGAGGACTACGAGCAGTACTTC.

The chain joins TRBV7-2 to TRBJ2-7; the D is unclear. This CDR3 contains 15 residues. V was shortened by 1 base and J by 0 bases, with 10 bases between the two germline ends. Germline-derived CDR1 and CDR2 are SGHTA and FQGNSA. The CDR3 region has the DNA TGTGCCAGCAGCTTAGTTGCAGTGGCCTCCTACGAGCAGTACTTC. Encoded protein: CASSLVAVASYEQYF.

The chain uses TRBV7-8 and TRBJ2-7; 7 bases map to TRBD1. Per germline, CDR1 SGHVS and CDR2 FQNEAQ. V lost 5 bases, J lost 2 bases, and 6 bases stayed unmatched. The CDR3 runs 14 residues. As DNA, the CDR3 is TGTGCCAGCAGCACCCCTGACAGGGCCTACGAGCAGTACTTC. Protein: CASSTPDRAYEQYF.

This clone showed up just once. This rearrangement joins TRBV4-1 to TRBJ2-5; possibly TRBD2 for D (6 bases). The germline V gene encodes CDR1 MGHRA and CDR2 YSYEKL. Trimming pared 2 bases from V and 1 base from J, leaving 17 bases between. The CDR3 covers 17 residues. In DNA, the CDR3 is TGCGCCAGCAGCCAATCTGATCTCGGCGGGACCCAAGAGACCCAGTACTTC. Translating gives CASSQSDLGGTQETQYF.

The rearrangement uses TRBV7-2 and TRBJ1-3, with D possibly TRBD1 on 5 matching bases. The CDR3 loop spans 19 amino acids. Germline values: CDR1 SGHTA, CDR2 FQGNSA. V shed 1 base and J shed 0 bases, with 19 bases lying between them. CDR3: CASSLDAAGPIISGNTIYF. The CDR3 region has the DNA TGTGCCAGCAGCTTAGATGCGGCAGGGCCGATTATCTCTGGAAACACCATATATTTT.

V usage is TRBV7-9 and J usage is TRBJ2-7; D is undetermined. This CDR3 contains 15 residues. The ends were cut back, 1 base at V and 0 bases at J, with 10 bases in the middle. Germline CDR1 and CDR2: SEHNR and FQNEAQ (reference sequence). The CDR3 loop is CASSLGAESSYEQYF. In nucleotides, the CDR3 is TGTGCCAGCAGCTTAGGGGCAGAGAGCTCCTACGAGCAGTACTTC.

The V call is TRBV21-1, the J call TRBJ1-1; the listed D gene, TRBD1, was not tested against the DNA. TRBV21-1 is marked as a pseudogene. The CDR3 is 17 amino acids. The DNA of the CDR3 is TGTGCCAGCAGCAAAAAGGGTATCCAGGGGTGGGACACTGAAGCTTTCTTT. This codes for CASSKKGIQGWDTEAFF.

The chain combines TRBV6-1 with TRBJ2-1; TRBD1 aligns across 11 bases. The CDR3 spans 15 residues. The V and J ends lost 6 bases and 6 bases, in that order; junction bases with no gene match: 7. Per the germline V gene, CDR1 is MNHNS and CDR2 is SASEGT. Written as DNA, the CDR3 is TGTGCCAGCAGAAGGACAGGGGGCAAGGGCAATGAGCAGTTCTTC. This sequence encodes CASRRTGGKGNEQFF.